These 26 T cell receptor beta chains originate from one sample sequenced in a study of patients and donors after allogeneic stem cell transplantation (dated by TCRdb to 2018 to 2020). Library preparation was by RT-PCR. TCRdb records NextSeq 550 as the sequencer. TCRdb reran the public reads through fastp at Q25 and MiXCR, keeping productive beta chains. CDR3 protein sequences are deduplicated, and each keeps its most common genes and DNA. This sample gives about 410,000 distinct CDR3 sequences in total; 16% of them show up just once. The top ten clonotypes cover less than 8.5% of the sample. The sample consisted of blood, either unsorted or a sorted T cell fraction (not recorded which). The receptors come from a human donor who was either an allogeneic HSCT recipient or a stem cell or donor lymphocyte infusion donor (not recorded which). It is not recorded whose cells these are; they may come from a transplant donor.

There are many counts of this clonotype. The chain joins TRBV4-1 to TRBJ2-7, with 10 bases that match TRBD1. V gave up 3 bases and J gave up 0 bases; unmatched junction bases: 5. CDR1 MGHRA and CDR2 YSYEKL come from the germline V gene. CDR3 length equals 16 residues. The CDR3 protein is CASSHGTGAGSYEQYF. The CDR3 DNA sequence: TGCGCCAGCAGCCACGGGACAGGGGCCGGCTCCTACGAGCAGTACTTC.

The chain combines TRBV5-1 with TRBJ2-7, with TRBD2 as a possible D gene (5 bases). This CDR3 is built from 15 residues. V lost 0 bases and J 2 bases, leaving 12 bases between the germline ends. The V gene's germline CDR1 is SGHRS and CDR2 YFSETQ. CDR3 DNA sequence: TGCGCCAGCAGCTTGGTCTCGGACTCTACCTACGAGCAGTACTTC. Protein product: CASSLVSDSTYEQYF.

The chain uses TRBV6-5 and TRBJ1-1, with D unresolved. The V end was cut by 4 bases, the J end by 0 bases, with 9 bases between. The CDR3 is 14 amino acids. CDR1 and CDR2 from the germline V gene are MNHEY and SVGAGI. In DNA, the CDR3 is TGTGCCAGCAGTTCTTATCGGGTGAACACTGAAGCTTTCTTT. Translated: CASSSYRVNTEAFF.

Regarding this clonotype: Relative to the germline gene, one junction end is altered; a read error may explain this. The chain carries TRBV4-1 and TRBJ1-4; 8 positions match TRBD1. This CDR3 contains 13 residues. Per germline, CDR1 MGHRA and CDR2 YSYEKL. The CDR3 loop reads CASSQPNGQGMLF. The CDR3 bases are TGCGCCAGCAGCCAACCAAACGGACAGGGTATGCTGTTT.

This clonotype was counted only a few times. The chain combines TRBV20-1 with TRBJ2-1, with D perhaps matching TRBD1 (5 bases). The germline V gene has CDR1 DFQATT and CDR2 SNEGSKA (reference sequence). V was cut by 4 bases and J by 0 bases, with 10 bases left in between. The CDR3 is 14 amino acids. The CDR3 region is CSANRPSSYNEQFF. CDR3 bases: TGCAGTGCTAACAGGCCGAGCTCCTACAATGAGCAGTTCTTC.

The CDR3 nucleotides are TGTGCCAGTAGTGTAGCGGGAGGACACAATGAGCAGTTCTTC. This gives the protein CASSVAGGHNEQFF. This sequence joins TRBV19 and TRBJ2-1; 10 nucleotides match TRBD2. J was trimmed by 5 bases and V by 5 bases; bases with no gene match: 3. Germline CDR1 LNHDA, CDR2 SQIVND (reference sequence). This CDR3 comprises 14 residues. Full variable domain (rest looked up from reference TRBV19 and TRBJ2-1): DGGITQSPKYLFRKEGQNVTLSCEQNLNHDAMYWYRQDPGQGLRLIYYSQIVNDFQKGDIAEGYSVSREKKESFPLTVTSAQKNPTAFYLCASSVAGGHNEQFFGPGTRLTVL.

V gene TRBV11-1 combines with J gene TRBJ1-4; the D is unclear. Germline V gene lookup returns CDR1 SGHAT and CDR2 FQDESV (reference sequence). Trimming removed 3 bases from V and 4 bases from J, with 21 bases in between. This CDR3 has 18 residues. CDR3 coding DNA: TGTGCCAGCAGCTTCCCTCGGCTAGGGAGAGCAGTTAATGAAAAACTGTTTTTT. Translating gives CASSFPRLGRAVNEKLFF.

The chain couples TRBV29-1 to TRBJ1-4; D might be TRBD1 (6 bases). V lost 5 bases to trimming and J lost 0 bases, with 13 bases between them. In germline, CDR1 is SQVTM, CDR2 ANQGSEA. This CDR3 is 15 amino acids long. As DNA, the CDR3 is TGCAGCGTTTCCAGGGGTTCGGCAACTAATGAAAAACTGTTTTTT. It is translated as CSVSRGSATNEKLFF. Full variable domain (rest looked up from reference TRBV29-1 and TRBJ1-4): SAVISQKPSRDICQRGTSLTIQCQVDSQVTMMFWYRQQPGQSLTLIATANQGSEATYESGFVIDKFPISRPNLTFSTLTVSNMSPEDSSIYLCSVSRGSATNEKLFFGSGTQLSVL.

The rearrangement joins TRBV5-5 to TRBJ1-1, with no clear D. Trimming left V 2 bases short and J 1 base short, with 9 bases between. Germline CDR1 is SGHKS and CDR2 is YYEKEE (reference sequence). This CDR3 has 14 residues. CDR3 sequence (DNA): TGTGCCAGCAGCTTCCGACGGTCGAACACTGAAGCTTTCTTT. Translated, it gives CASSFRRSNTEAFF. The full variable domain, its missing parts supplied by reference TRBV5-5 and TRBJ1-1, is DAGVTQSPTHLIKTRGQQVTLRCSPISGHKSVSWYQQVLGQGPQFIFQYYEKEERGRGNFPDRFSARQFPNYSSELNVNALLLGDSALYLCASSFRRSNTEAFFGQGTRLTVV.

This clonotype was found a few times. The rearrangement links TRBV12-3 or TRBV12-4 to TRBJ1-1, with a tentative D call TRBD1 (5 bases). The CDR3 runs to 15 residues. The ends were cut back, 6 bases at V and 4 bases at J, with 18 bases in the middle. In DNA, the CDR3 is TGTGCCAGCAGCTGGGCTCGGGGCAGGCCCACTGAAGCTTTCTTT. Translating gives CASSWARGRPTEAFF.

The rearrangement links TRBV12-3 or TRBV12-4 to TRBJ1-5; D call uncertain. Trimming removed 1 base from V and 6 bases from J, with 10 bases in between. This CDR3 has 14 amino acids. The CDR3 protein is CASSLGRGSQPQHF. The CDR3 DNA is TGTGCCAGCAGTTTAGGACGGGGAAGTCAGCCCCAGCATTTT.

This clonotype has just a few counts. The rearrangement uses TRBV7-3 and TRBJ2-1; D not certain. Germline CDR1 SGHTA, CDR2 FQGTGA. V lost 5 bases and J lost 7, with 12 bases in between. The length of the CDR3 is 13 residues. The CDR3 DNA sequence: TGTGCCAGCAGCCCCCTAACCCAGAATGAGCAGTTCTTC. The encoded protein is CASSPLTQNEQFF.

The CDR3 protein is CASSLVSSVRGSNYGYTF. The CDR3, as DNA: TGTGCCAGCAGCTTGGTTTCGAGTGTCAGGGGCTCTAACTATGGCTACACCTTC. V usage is TRBV5-5 and J usage is TRBJ1-2; weak D call: TRBD1 (6 bases). The CDR3 length is 18 residues. V was shortened by 0 bases and J by 0 bases, with 18 bases between the two germline ends. CDR1 SGHKS and CDR2 YYEKEE come from the germline V gene (reference sequence).

This clonotype was seen a few times. This chain links TRBV21-1 with TRBJ1-5. TRBV21-1 is labeled a pseudogene. The CDR3 is 12 residues long. The CDR3 nucleotides read TGTGCCAGCAGTTCAGGAAAGCAGCCCCAGCATTTT. Amino acid sequence: CASSSGKQPQHF.

Ten or more counts support this clonotype. The chain employs TRBV3-1 and TRBJ2-3; weak D call: TRBD1 (5 bases). Germline CDR1 and CDR2: LGHDT and YNNKEL (reference sequence). CDR3 size: 13 residues. The V end was cut by 4 bases, the J end by 5 bases, with 10 bases between. CDR3 residues: CASSLTGRDTQYF. The CDR3 nucleotides read TGTGCCAGCAGCCTTACAGGCAGAGATACGCAGTATTTT.

A few counts support this clonotype. The J gene is TRBJ1-1, the V gene TRBV7-9, with D possibly matching TRBD1 (6 bases). The CDR3 contains 13 residues. In germline, CDR1 is SEHNR, CDR2 FQNEAQ (reference sequence). The V and J ends lost 8 bases and 6 bases respectively, with 16 bases between them. Written as DNA, the CDR3 is TGTGCCAGCGAAATGTGGTCAGGGGCTGAAGCTTTCTTT. Residues: CASEMWSGAEAFF.

This chain links TRBV12-3 or TRBV12-4 with TRBJ1-1; D is unresolved. This CDR3 has 14 residues. V was trimmed by 7 bases and J by 5 bases, leaving 17 bases between them. The CDR3 reads CASNRRTQRTEAFF. In DNA form, the CDR3 reads TGTGCCAGCAACCGACGGACCCAAAGGACTGAAGCTTTCTTT.

The chain carries TRBV20-1 and TRBJ1-1, with D tentatively TRBD1 (5 bases). The CDR3 is 15 residues long. Trimming took off 0 bases at V and 4 bases at J, with 15 bases between the two ends. Germline CDR1 and CDR2: DFQATT and SNEGSKA (reference sequence). Here the CDR3 reads CSARDQDIPFTEAFF. DNA of the CDR3: TGCAGTGCTAGAGACCAGGACATCCCCTTCACTGAAGCTTTCTTT.

This clonotype appeared a few times. The chain links TRBV3-1 to TRBJ2-7, with 10 bases fitting TRBD2. Trimming cost V 2 bases and J 0 bases; bases outside gene matches: 4. The CDR3 totals 16 residues. Germline V CDR1 and CDR2: LGHDT, YNNKEL (reference sequence). CDR3 sequence: CASSQPRTSGSYEQYF. DNA of the CDR3: TGTGCCAGCAGCCAACCACGGACTAGCGGCTCCTACGAGCAGTACTTC.

The J gene is TRBJ2-2, the V gene TRBV4-1, with D tentatively TRBD2 (5 bases). CDR3 length: 16 residues. Germline assignment: CDR1 MGHRA and CDR2 YSYEKL. Trimming removed 2 bases from V and 3 bases from J, with 13 bases in between. Here the CDR3 reads CASSQWQQRDTGELFF. CDR3 in DNA: TGCGCCAGCAGCCAATGGCAGCAGAGGGACACCGGGGAGCTGTTTTTT.

The chain uses TRBV6-1 and TRBJ1-1; a weak D match, TRBD1 (5 bases). The CDR3 covers 15 residues. CDR1 is MNHNS and CDR2 is SASEGT in the germline V gene. V was pared by 7 bases and J by 2 bases, with 17 bases between. The CDR3 DNA is TGTGCCAGCACTAGGGCAGGGCTGGGAAACACTGAAGCTTTCTTT. It codes for CASTRAGLGNTEAFF.

This chain links TRBV4-2 with TRBJ2-7; TRBD1 aligns across 11 bases. Trimming cost V 3 bases and J 6 bases; bases outside gene matches: 16. CDR3 length: 18 residues. Germline-derived CDR1 and CDR2 are LGHNA and YNFKEQ. The CDR3 loop reads CASSHRGAGTGGFGEQYF. The CDR3 bases are TGTGCCAGCAGCCATCGGGGTGCTGGGACAGGGGGTTTTGGCGAGCAGTACTTC.

Only a few counts were recorded for this clonotype. The CDR3 region is CASSPESRVGYTF. The DNA of the CDR3 is TGTGCCAGCTCACCAGAATCCCGGGTCGGCTACACCTTC. The gene calls are TRBV18 and TRBJ1-2, with D hard to call. CDR1 is KGHSH and CDR2 is LQKENI in the germline V gene. Trimming cost V 2 bases and J 8 bases, with 12 bases left between them. The CDR3 sequence is 13 residues long.

This clonotype has just a few counts. This chain connects TRBV7-2 to TRBJ2-7; D may be TRBD2 (6 bases). Trimming left V 4 bases short and J 1 base short, with 14 bases between. Germline V gene lookup returns CDR1 SGHTA and CDR2 FQGNSA. CDR3 length: 15 amino acids. CDR3 loop: CASSSGGRTSYEQYF. The CDR3, as DNA: TGTGCCAGCAGCTCTGGGGGGAGGACTTCCTACGAGCAGTACTTC. The full variable domain, its missing parts supplied by reference TRBV7-2 and TRBJ2-7, is GAGVSQSPSNKVTEKGKDVELRCDPISGHTALYWYRQSLGQGLEFLIYFQGNSAPDKSGLPSDRFSAERTGGSVSTLTIQRTQQEDSAVYLCASSSGGRTSYEQYFGPGTRLTVT.

This clonotype showed up just a few times. V and J are TRBV7-2 and TRBJ1-2, with 9 bases identical to TRBD1. The V gene end was trimmed by 3 bases and the J gene end by 5 bases; junction bases not matched to a gene: 4. In germline, CDR1 is SGHTA, CDR2 FQGNSA. The CDR3 has 14 amino acids. CDR3 DNA sequence: TGTGCCAGCAGCTTTTTTGGGACAGGGTATGGCTACACCTTC. Translated, it gives CASSFFGTGYGYTF.

The chain is built from TRBV9 and TRBJ1-1, with D maybe TRBD1 (5 bases). With 0 bases removed from V and 7 bases from J, the gap between germline ends came to 7 bases. The length of the CDR3 is 12 residues. Germline CDR1 and CDR2: SGDLS and YYNGEE. The CDR3 loop is CASSVGDSEAFF. The CDR3 DNA reads as TGTGCCAGCAGCGTAGGTGACAGTGAAGCTTTCTTT. Full variable domain (remainder filled in from reference TRBV9 and TRBJ1-1): DSGVTQTPKHLITATGQRVTLRCSPRSGDLSVYWYQQSLDQGLQFLIQYYNGEERAKGNILERFSAQQFPDLHSELNLSSLELGDSALYFCASSVGDSEAFFGQGTRLTVV.